The 16 T cell receptor beta chains in this list originate from one sample, sequenced in a study of T-cell memory formation after mild COVID-19. TCRdb reprocessed the 5' RACE reads with MiXCR, giving one entry per CDR3 protein. The sample shows fewer than 350,000 distinct CDR3 sequences, 14% of them seen only once. What was sequenced was PBMCs or a T cell subset sorted from them (not recorded which). The receptors originated from a man aged 18 to 29 who had mild COVID-19 (a few samples of this study predate the infection). Cell type and time point are not known.

This clonotype was seen many times. The chain employs TRBV5-1 and TRBJ2-7, with TRBD1 as a possible D gene (5 bases). Germline V gene sequence: CDR1 SGHRS, CDR2 YFSETQ. V shed 0 bases and J shed 5 bases, with 15 bases lying between them. CDR3 length: 15 amino acids. CDR3 in DNA: TGCGCCAGCAGCTTGGAAGGGCAGGGCAGCGACGAGCAGTACGTC. This translates into CASSLEGQGSDEQYV.

CDR3 sequence reads: CASSPGQGFFGTEAFF. CDR3 nucleotides: TGTGCCAGCAGCCCGGGACAGGGATTTTTCGGGACTGAAGCTTTCTTT. The rearrangement uses TRBV11-2 and TRBJ1-1, with TRBD1 matching over 9 bases. Germline V CDR1 and CDR2: SGHAT, FQNNGV. Losses at the gene ends were 5 bases for V and 5 bases for J; bases not matched to a gene: 12. CDR3 length: 16 residues.

This clonotype has a count of ten or more. The chain employs TRBV4-3 and TRBJ1-6; D is unclear. This CDR3 comprises 13 residues. Trimming stripped 0 bases from V and 9 bases from J, with 6 bases between. CDR1 LGHNA and CDR2 YSLEER come from the germline V gene. DNA for the CDR3: TGCGCCAGCAGCCAAGATCTATTTTCACCCCTCCACTTT. Translating it yields CASSQDLFSPLHF.

The V and J genes are TRBV3-1 and TRBJ2-3; D may correspond to TRBD1 or TRBD2 (6 bases each). V shed 5 bases and J shed 6 bases, with 21 bases lying between them. CDR1 is LGHDT, CDR2 YNNKEL, per germline (reference sequence). The CDR3 covers 16 residues. The CDR3 DNA reads as TGTGCCAGCAGCACACGGTTTCGAAGGGGGGATGATACGCAGTATTTT. It specifies CASSTRFRRGDDTQYF.

At least ten counts were recorded for this clonotype. The chain carries TRBV11-1 and TRBJ2-1; possibly TRBD1 for D (6 bases). The ends were cut back, 5 bases at V and 15 bases at J, with 17 bases in the middle. This CDR3 spans 12 amino acids. The germline V gene encodes CDR1 SGHAT and CDR2 FQDESV (reference sequence). The CDR3 loop is CASSHRDNVLFF. CDR3 nucleotides: TGTGCCAGCAGCCATAGGGACAATGTCTTGTTCTTC.

This clonotype has only a few counts. The rearrangement uses TRBV6-5 and TRBJ1-5; no clear D. V lost 2 bases to trimming and J lost 0 bases, with 8 bases between them. The CDR3 runs to 15 residues. Germline CDR1 is MNHEY and CDR2 is SVGAGI. CDR3 amino acids: CASSYPADSNQPQHF. The CDR3 coding sequence is TGTGCCAGCAGTTACCCCGCAGATAGCAATCAGCCCCAGCATTTT.

The V gene is TRBV5-6, the J gene TRBJ2-7; no reliable D call. Per the germline V gene, CDR1 is SGHDT and CDR2 is YYEEEE. This CDR3 region has 14 residues. V shed 1 base and J shed 2 bases, with 10 bases lying between them. CDR3 DNA: TGTGCCAGCAGCTTGAGGGTCCAGCCCTACGAGCAGTACTTC. It yields the protein CASSLRVQPYEQYF.

This clonotype occurred a few times. V and J are TRBV5-1 and TRBJ2-5; D is possibly TRBD2 (5 bases). V lost 0 bases, J lost 6 bases, and 12 bases lay in between. This CDR3 contains 14 residues. The V gene's germline CDR1 is SGHRS and CDR2 YFSETQ. CDR3 protein: CASSLAVGEKTQYF. CDR3 nucleotide sequence: TGCGCCAGCAGCTTGGCTGTTGGGGAGAAGACCCAGTACTTC.

This clonotype was counted a few times. V and J are TRBV4-1 and TRBJ2-7; the D gene is possibly TRBD1 (6 bases). The CDR3 spans 14 residues. The V gene lost 2 bases and the J gene lost 6 bases, with 14 bases spanning the gap. Germline V lookup: CDR1 MGHRA, CDR2 YSYEKL. The CDR3 loop reads CASSQTRGFPEQYF. In nucleotides, the CDR3 is TGCGCCAGCAGCCAAACCAGGGGATTTCCCGAGCAGTACTTC.

The chain is built from TRBV9 and TRBJ2-3; maybe TRBD1 (5 bases). V shed 0 bases and J shed 5 bases, with 10 bases lying between them. The germline V gene encodes CDR1 SGDLS and CDR2 YYNGEE. CDR3 length: 14 amino acids. The CDR3 DNA reads TGTGCCAGCAGCGTAGTGGGGCAACAAGATACGCAGTATTTT. Its protein is CASSVVGQQDTQYF.

There are a few counts of this clonotype. This chain joins TRBV7-6 and TRBJ2-2, with 12 positions matching TRBD2. CDR1 is SGHVS and CDR2 is FNYEAQ in the germline V gene. The CDR3 covers 17 residues. V lost 4 bases and J lost 5; bases outside the gene matches: 8. DNA of the CDR3: TGTGCCAGCAGCTCGCCGGGACTAGCGGGTCCAACCGGGGAGCTGTTTTTT. It translates to CASSSPGLAGPTGELFF.

CDR3 coding DNA: TGCGCCAGCACTAACCTGGGGTTGGGGGGCACAGATACGCAGTATTTT. It specifies CASTNLGLGGTDTQYF. This chain uses TRBV5-1 with TRBJ2-3; D could derive from TRBD1 or TRBD2 (5 bases each). The V end was cut by 6 bases, the J end by 1 base, with 18 bases between. Germline values: CDR1 SGHRS, CDR2 YFSETQ. This CDR3 has 16 amino acids.

The chain uses TRBV6-5 and TRBJ2-3; D may correspond to TRBD1 or TRBD2 (5 bases each). CDR1 is MNHEY and CDR2 is SVGAGI in the germline V gene. V lost 4 bases and J lost 4, with 21 bases in between. The CDR3 has 17 residues. The CDR3: CASSSPGDRARADTQYF. For the CDR3, the DNA is TGTGCCAGCAGTTCCCCCGGGGACCGGGCTCGCGCAGATACGCAGTATTTT.

This chain uses TRBV7-9 with TRBJ2-5; the match to TRBD1 covers 12 bases. Germline V gene data show CDR1 as SEHNR and CDR2 as FQNEAQ (reference sequence). The CDR3 is made up of 15 amino acids. The V gene end was trimmed by 5 bases and the J gene end by 5 bases; junction bases not matched to a gene: 6. CDR3 in DNA: TGTGCCAGCAGCCGGGACAGGGGGCGCGCGGAGACCCAGTACTTC. This gives the protein CASSRDRGRAETQYF.

This clonotype was detected only a few times. This chain connects TRBV7-9 to TRBJ2-1, with no clear D. Per the germline V gene, CDR1 is SEHNR and CDR2 is FQNEAQ (reference sequence). This CDR3 has 17 amino acids. The ends were cut back, 3 bases at V and 0 bases at J, with 15 bases in the middle. The DNA for the CDR3 is TGTGCCAGCAGCTTTCTAGACGGGTGGGGCTCCTACAATGAGCAGTTCTTC. Translating gives CASSFLDGWGSYNEQFF.

The sample holds a few counts of this clonotype. The rearrangement links TRBV5-1 to TRBJ2-2; TRBD2 aligns across 9 bases. Trimming cost V 4 bases and J 4 bases; bases outside gene matches: 5. Per germline, CDR1 SGHRS and CDR2 YFSETQ. This CDR3 has 15 amino acids. The CDR3 DNA reads TGCGCCAGCAGCCCCTCGACTAGCGGCACCGGGGAGCTGTTTTTT. Its protein product is CASSPSTSGTGELFF.